Listed here are 28 T cell receptor beta chains from one sample, sequenced in a study of response to subunit inactivated influenza vaccine. Each CDR3 protein is one row after TCRdb ran MiXCR on the RT-PCR reads. The data show just over 300,000 distinct CDR3 sequences, roughly 22% seen once. This specimen was PBMCs from blood, taken approximately 20 months after vaccination. The receptors stem from a man in his fifties or sixties who received an inactivated influenza vaccine.

There are a few counts of this clonotype. The chain uses TRBV7-2 and TRBJ2-3; 12 bases fit TRBD2. V shed 6 bases and J 3 bases; nucleotides not matched to a gene: 4. The CDR3 has 15 amino acids. In germline, CDR1 is SGHTA, CDR2 FQGNSA. Here the CDR3 reads CASRQGLAGTDTQYF. CDR3 coding DNA: TGTGCCAGCAGACAAGGACTAGCGGGGACAGATACGCAGTATTTT. Filled out from reference TRBV7-2 and TRBJ2-3, the complete variable domain reads GAGVSQSPSNKVTEKGKDVELRCDPISGHTALYWYRQSLGQGLEFLIYFQGNSAPDKSGLPSDRFSAERTGGSVSTLTIQRTQQEDSAVYLCASRQGLAGTDTQYFGPGTRLTVL.

This clonotype showed up just a few times. The rearrangement links TRBV14 to TRBJ2-1; no definite D call. The CDR3 is 11 residues long. Trimming took off 5 bases at V and 6 bases at J, with 5 bases between the two ends. Germline CDR1 reads SGHDN; CDR2 reads FVKESK. CDR3 sequence reads: CASSARNEQFF. In DNA form, the CDR3 reads TGTGCCAGCAGCGCCCGCAATGAGCAGTTCTTC.

The chain joins TRBV20-1 to TRBJ2-3; D is unclear. Germline V gene lookup returns CDR1 DFQATT and CDR2 SNEGSKA (reference sequence). Trimming cost V 6 bases and J 4 bases, with 20 bases left between them. This CDR3 spans 15 amino acids. This chain's CDR3 is CSATKGALSADTQYF. The DNA for the CDR3 is TGCAGTGCCACAAAAGGAGCTCTCTCTGCAGATACGCAGTATTTT.

The gene calls are TRBV6-2 or TRBV6-3 and TRBJ1-1; D is possibly TRBD1 (5 bases). The CDR3 runs to 14 residues. Germline V CDR1 and CDR2: MNHEY, SVGEGT. Trimming took 0 bases from V and 5 from J, leaving 10 bases between them. For the CDR3, the DNA is TGTGCCAGCAGTTACTCGCCAGGGCCTACTGAAGCTTTCTTT. It is translated as CASSYSPGPTEAFF.

The gene calls are TRBV7-9 and TRBJ1-5; the D gene is possibly TRBD1 (5 bases). The length of the CDR3 is 12 residues. The germline gives CDR1 SEHNR, CDR2 FQNEAQ (reference sequence). The ends were cut back, 5 bases at V and 7 bases at J, with 9 bases in the middle. CDR3 coding DNA: TGTGCCAGCAGCCAATGGGGGCAGCCCCAGCATTTT. Protein: CASSQWGQPQHF.

This sequence joins TRBV7-2 and TRBJ2-5; unclear D gene. This CDR3 region has 13 residues. Germline-derived CDR1 and CDR2 are SGHTA and FQGNSA. V was cut by 5 bases and J by 7 bases, with 14 bases left in between. CDR3 bases: TGTGCCAGCAGCATACAGTCGACCGGGACCCAGTACTTC. Translation: CASSIQSTGTQYF.

The chain is built from TRBV4-3 and TRBJ1-4; 7 nucleotides match TRBD1. Germline values: CDR1 LGHNA, CDR2 YSLEER. The V and J ends lost 1 base and 7 bases, in that order; junction bases with no gene match: 6. The CDR3 sequence is 15 residues long. CDR3 loop: CASSQGAGGGEKLFF. The CDR3 region has the DNA TGCGCCAGCAGCCAAGGTGCAGGGGGTGGTGAAAAACTGTTTTTT.

The chain links TRBV11-2 to TRBJ1-4; tentatively, D is TRBD1 (5 bases). The CDR3 has 14 residues. Germline V gene data show CDR1 as SGHAT and CDR2 as FQNNGV. V was clipped by 6 bases and J by 8 bases, with 16 bases between them. In DNA, the CDR3 is TGTGCCAGCAGTAAGGGGTCGGGTAACGAAAAACTGTTTTTT. Residues: CASSKGSGNEKLFF. The full variable domain, in which reference TRBV11-2 and TRBJ1-4 provide the parts outside the CDR3, is EAGVAQSPRYKIIEKRQSVAFWCNPISGHATLYWYQQILGQGPKLLIQFQNNGVVDDSQLPKDRFSAERLKGVDSTLKIQPAKLEDSAVYLCASSKGSGNEKLFFGSGTQLSVL.

This clonotype appeared a few times. The chain carries TRBV7-2 and TRBJ2-5; possibly TRBD1 or TRBD2 for D (5 bases each). Trimming removed 5 bases from V and 5 bases from J, with 12 bases in between. The CDR3 loop spans 13 amino acids. The germline V gene has CDR1 SGHTA and CDR2 FQGNSA. CDR3 sequence: CASSPRDGETQYF. The CDR3, as DNA: TGTGCCAGCAGCCCGAGGGACGGGGAGACCCAGTACTTC.

The gene calls are TRBV3-1 and TRBJ1-5; maybe TRBD1 (6 bases). Germline loops: CDR1 LGHDT, CDR2 YNNKEL (reference sequence). V lost 4 bases to trimming and J lost 0 bases, with 10 bases between them. The CDR3 loop spans 15 amino acids. DNA for the CDR3: TGTGCCAGCAGCCCGGGACAATATAGCAATCAGCCCCAGCATTTT. Its translation: CASSPGQYSNQPQHF. Based on the CDR3 plus reference TRBV3-1 and TRBJ1-5, the full variable domain is DTAVSQTPKYLVTQMGNDKSIKCEQNLGHDTMYWYKQDSKKFLKIMFSYNNKELIINETVPNRFSPKSPDKAHLNLHINSLELGDSAVYFCASSPGQYSNQPQHFGDGTRLSIL.

This clonotype was counted only a few times. The conserved phenylalanine or tryptophan normally closing the CDR3 is absent here, so this likely arose from a read error. The CDR3, as DNA: TGCGCCAGCAGCCTCGGGACAGGGTTGAACACTGAAGCTTTCCTT. Translation gives CASSLGTGLNTEAFL. This chain links TRBV4-3 with TRBJ1-1, with 9 positions matching TRBD1. V trimming: 4 bases; J trimming: 0 bases; junction bases outside the gene matches: 3. The germline CDR1 and CDR2 sequences are LGHNA and YSLEER. The length of the CDR3 is 15 residues.

This clonotype was seen a handful of times. The chain is built from TRBV2 and TRBJ1-5; D gene unclear. In germline, CDR1 is SNHLY, CDR2 FYNNEI. The CDR3 spans 15 residues. The V gene lost 1 base and the J gene lost 0 bases, with 7 bases spanning the gap. The CDR3 spells CASSEVDYSNQPQHF. The CDR3 bases are TGTGCCAGCAGTGAAGTGGACTATAGCAATCAGCCCCAGCATTTT.

There are a few counts of this clonotype. The chain links TRBV25-1 to TRBJ2-1, with D maybe TRBD2 (6 bases). Trimming left V 10 bases short and J 15 bases short, with 19 bases between. Per germline, CDR1 MGHDK and CDR2 SYGVNS. The CDR3 loop spans 11 amino acids. The CDR3 sequence is CATAYSGMWFF. The CDR3 DNA reads TGTGCCACCGCTTATAGCGGAATGTGGTTCTTC.

This clonotype was counted a few times. The chain recombines TRBV7-2 with TRBJ2-7, with TRBD1 identical over 9 bases. J was trimmed by 5 bases and V by 6 bases; bases with no gene match: 8. Germline V gene lookup returns CDR1 SGHTA and CDR2 FQGNSA. The CDR3 extends over 14 amino acids. In DNA, the CDR3 is TGTGCCAGCAGTAAAACAGGGGGCGCCCACGAGCAGTACTTC. This sequence encodes CASSKTGGAHEQYF.

The V gene is TRBV6-5, the J gene TRBJ1-4; D not certain. There are 16 residues in the CDR3. Trimming removed 2 bases from V and 7 bases from J, with 17 bases in between. Germline-derived CDR1 and CDR2 are MNHEY and SVGAGI. CDR3 sequence (DNA): TGTGCCAGCAGTTACGGGCCTGGTGGGCGCGGTGAAAAACTGTTTTTT. Translating gives CASSYGPGGRGEKLFF.

The gene calls are TRBV10-3 and TRBJ1-2; 10 bases map to TRBD1. There are 15 residues in the CDR3. J gave up 7 bases and V 4 bases, and 9 bases lay outside the gene matches. Germline CDR1 and CDR2: ENHRY and SYGVKD. CDR3 DNA: TGTGCCATCAGTGCCGTACCGGACAGGGGGACTGGCTACACCTTC. This translates into CAISAVPDRGTGYTF.

J is TRBJ1-3 and V is TRBV3-1; D unclear. The germline CDR1 and CDR2 sequences are LGHDT and YNNKEL (reference sequence). V gave up 1 base and J gave up 0 bases, with 10 bases separating them. CDR3 size: 16 residues. The CDR3 region is CASSQVLRVSGNTIYF. For the CDR3, the DNA is TGTGCCAGCAGCCAAGTTCTTCGAGTCTCTGGAAACACCATATATTTT. The variable domain in full, completed from reference TRBV3-1 and TRBJ1-3, reads DTAVSQTPKYLVTQMGNDKSIKCEQNLGHDTMYWYKQDSKKFLKIMFSYNNKELIINETVPNRFSPKSPDKAHLNLHINSLELGDSAVYFCASSQVLRVSGNTIYFGEGSWLTVV.

This chain uses TRBV20-1 with TRBJ2-7; D may be TRBD2 (5 bases). The V and J ends lost 7 bases and 1 base respectively, with 11 bases between them. The length of the CDR3 is 12 residues. CDR1 is DFQATT, CDR2 SNEGSKA, per germline (reference sequence). For the CDR3, the DNA is TGCAGTGGGGTCGGGATTTCCTACGAGCAGTACTTC. Its protein is CSGVGISYEQYF.

The genes are TRBV20-1 and TRBJ1-1; the D gene is possibly TRBD1 (6 bases). The CDR3 runs 14 residues. V gave up 5 bases and J gave up 5 bases, with 18 bases separating them. Germline CDR1 DFQATT, CDR2 SNEGSKA (reference sequence). For the CDR3, the DNA is TGCAGTGCTCCCCCGGGGCAGGGGTGGACTGAAGCTTTCTTT. Protein sequence: CSAPPGQGWTEAFF.

This clonotype was detected a few times. The rearrangement uses TRBV12-3 or TRBV12-4 and TRBJ1-1; D possibly corresponds to TRBD1 (5 bases). Trimming stripped 8 bases from V and 2 bases from J, with 18 bases between. The CDR3 covers 15 residues. CDR3 sequence: CASSKRTGGNTEAFF. DNA for the CDR3: TGTGCCAGCTCAAAAAGGACCGGGGGTAACACTGAAGCTTTCTTT.

The genes are TRBV6-5 and TRBJ1-2; D not resolved. From germline, CDR1 is MNHEY and CDR2 SVGAGI. Trimming removed 6 bases from V and 8 bases from J, with 10 bases in between. The CDR3 runs 11 residues. The CDR3 sequence is CASSSNAGYTF. The CDR3 DNA reads as TGTGCCAGCAGCAGTAACGCCGGCTACACCTTC.

This clonotype was counted only a few times. V and J are TRBV4-1 and TRBJ2-1, with D perhaps matching TRBD2 (7 bases). CDR1 and CDR2 from the germline V gene are MGHRA and YSYEKL. V was trimmed by 1 base and J by 2 bases, leaving 27 bases between them. CDR3 length equals 21 residues. CDR3 nucleotide sequence: TGCGCCAGCAGCCAAGTGGGTACAGGGCCGGTGAGGACTAGTGCCTACAATGAGCAGTTCTTC. Its translation is CASSQVGTGPVRTSAYNEQFF.

The chain employs TRBV18 and TRBJ2-7; 9 bases line up with TRBD1. CDR1 is KGHSH, CDR2 LQKENI, per germline. This CDR3 comprises 15 residues. Germline trimming cut 9 bases from V and 6 bases from J; bases unmatched to any gene: 15. Written as DNA, the CDR3 is TGTGCCAGTCTCCTCCTCCCGGGACAGGGTGGCGAGCAGTACTTC. Encoded protein: CASLLLPGQGGEQYF.

This clonotype was detected only a few times. This chain joins TRBV29-1 and TRBJ2-2; TRBD1 matches at 7 bases. Germline lookup yields CDR1 SQVTM and CDR2 ANQGSEA. The CDR3 loop spans 14 amino acids. With V trimmed by 6 bases and J by 0 bases, 4 bases remained unmatched. CDR3 coding DNA: TGCAGCGTCACCGGGACAGCGAACACCGGGGAGCTGTTTTTT. Protein sequence: CSVTGTANTGELFF.

This clonotype was detected only a few times. The CDR3 region has the DNA TGTGCCAGCAGTCCCGGAGAGAACAATGAGCAGTTCTTC. Translated: CASSPGENNEQFF. The rearrangement uses TRBV12-3 or TRBV12-4 and TRBJ2-1; D remains unclear. The CDR3 loop spans 13 amino acids. Trimming cost V 5 bases and J 5 bases, with 10 bases left between them.

The gene calls are TRBV3-1 and TRBJ2-1, with D perhaps matching TRBD1 or TRBD2 (5 bases each). From germline, CDR1 is LGHDT and CDR2 YNNKEL (reference sequence). The V and J ends lost 0 bases and 15 bases respectively, with 21 bases between them. CDR3 size: 15 residues. CDR3 coding DNA: TGTGCCAGCAGCCAAGATTGGGGGTACATCCAAGCTCTGTTCTTC. Translated, it gives CASSQDWGYIQALFF.

The chain uses TRBV5-6 and TRBJ2-7; the match to TRBD1 covers 8 bases. The J segment lost 4 bases and the V segment lost 4 bases, leaving 10 bases of the junction unmatched. The CDR3 runs 15 residues. Germline lookup yields CDR1 SGHDT and CDR2 YYEEEE. CDR3 bases: TGTGCCAGCAGCCCCGGACAGGGTTATGGATACGAGCAGTACTTC. Protein: CASSPGQGYGYEQYF.

To note about this clonotype: An end of the junction does not agree with germline; a read error may underlie this. The V call is TRBV10-3, the J call TRBJ2-2, with 9 bases lining up with TRBD2. This CDR3 is built from 17 residues. Germline CDR1 reads ENHRY; CDR2 reads SYGVKD. The DNA for the CDR3 is TGCGCCATCAGTGATGGAGGCGGGAGGGGGAACACCGGGGAGCTGTTTTTT. Its translation is CAISDGGGRGNTGELFF.